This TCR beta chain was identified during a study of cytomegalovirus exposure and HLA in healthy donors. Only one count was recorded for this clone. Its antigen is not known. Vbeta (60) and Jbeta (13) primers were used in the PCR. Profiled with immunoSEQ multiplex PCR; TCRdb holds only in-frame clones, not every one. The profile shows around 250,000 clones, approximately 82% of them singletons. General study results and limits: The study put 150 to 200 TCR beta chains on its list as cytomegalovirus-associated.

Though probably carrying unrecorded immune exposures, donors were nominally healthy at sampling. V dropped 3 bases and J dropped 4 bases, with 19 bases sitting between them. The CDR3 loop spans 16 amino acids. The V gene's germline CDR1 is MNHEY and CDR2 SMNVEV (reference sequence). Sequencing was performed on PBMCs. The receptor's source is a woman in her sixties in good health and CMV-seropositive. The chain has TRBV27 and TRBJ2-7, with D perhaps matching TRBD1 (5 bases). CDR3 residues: CASSFIIGEGTYEQYF. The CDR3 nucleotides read TGTGCCAGCAGTTTTATAATAGGGGAAGGAACTTACGAGCAGTACTTC.